The 23 T cell receptor beta chains given below trace back to one sample, sequenced in a study of graft-versus-host responses after intestinal transplantation. TCRdb's table, derived via immunoSEQ multiplex PCR, lists solely in-frame clones and lacks some. The sample consists of just over 40,000 clones, about 90% of them appearing once. Sequenced material: PBMCs, taken approximately 320 days after intestinal transplant. The source of these receptors is a human patient who received an intestinal transplant, so some T cells may come from the graft donor.

The chain carries TRBV18 and TRBJ2-7, with TRBD1 matching 9 bases. Trimming removed 3 bases from V and 7 bases from J; junction bases left unmatched: 10. The CDR3 totals 15 residues. The germline gives CDR1 KGHSH, CDR2 LQKENI. This CDR3 reads CASSPLQGANGEQYF. CDR3 in DNA: TGTGCCAGCTCACCGCTACAGGGGGCTAATGGAGAGCAGTACTTC.

There are a few counts of this clone. The rearrangement links TRBV7-2 to TRBJ1-5, with 9 bases fitting TRBD1. The length of the CDR3 is 15 residues. The trim removed 5 bases at V and 5 bases at J, leaving 7 bases unmatched. CDR1 SGHTA and CDR2 FQGNSA come from the germline V gene. The CDR3 DNA follows: TGTGCCAGCAGCCCAGAACAGGGGGCGGATCAGCCCCAGCATTTT. Its protein product is CASSPEQGADQPQHF.

The chain has TRBV30 and TRBJ2-6, with D perhaps matching TRBD1 (6 bases). Trimming took 5 bases from V and 2 from J, leaving 13 bases between them. Germline V CDR1 and CDR2: GTSNPN, SVGIG (reference sequence). The CDR3 totals 15 residues. This chain's CDR3 is CAWAKDRTGANVLTF. In nucleotides, the CDR3 is TGTGCCTGGGCGAAAGACAGGACTGGGGCCAACGTCCTGACTTTC.

This clone has only one observation. The rearrangement uses TRBV10-2 and TRBJ2-7; tentatively, D is TRBD1 (6 bases). CDR1 WSHSY and CDR2 SAAADI come from the germline V gene. Deletions cut 6 bases from V and 1 base from J, with 10 bases between. This CDR3 contains 13 residues. CDR3 amino acids: CASSAGQSYEQYF. The CDR3 DNA reads as TGCGCCAGCAGCGCTGGACAGTCCTACGAGCAGTACTTC.

This chain connects TRBV7-2 to TRBJ2-1; 7 bases align to TRBD2. Per the germline V gene, CDR1 is SGHTA and CDR2 is FQGNSA. With V trimmed by 6 bases and J by 1 base, 6 bases remained unmatched. There are 15 residues in the CDR3. CDR3 nucleotide sequence: TGTGCCAGCAGTACTAGCGAGAATTCCTACAATGAGCAGTTCTTC. It codes for CASSTSENSYNEQFF.

The table lists this clone with a count of one. V usage is TRBV6-1 and J usage is TRBJ2-1; 7 bases map to TRBD2. Trimming cost V 7 bases and J 3 bases; bases outside gene matches: 6. This CDR3 has 14 residues. Germline assignment: CDR1 MNHNS and CDR2 SASEGT. CDR3 protein: CASKASGLYNEQFF. In nucleotides, the CDR3 is TGTGCCAGCAAAGCTAGCGGACTCTACAATGAGCAGTTCTTC.

V and J are TRBV28 and TRBJ1-4; D call uncertain. Trimming stripped 3 bases from V and 8 bases from J, with 13 bases between. The CDR3 is made up of 14 amino acids. CDR1 is MDHEN, CDR2 SYDVKM, per germline. DNA of the CDR3: TGTGCCAGCAGTTTGTCGGGTTCAGGCGAAAAACTGTTTTTT. Encoded protein: CASSLSGSGEKLFF. Based on the CDR3 plus reference TRBV28 and TRBJ1-4, the full variable domain is DVKVTQSSRYLVKRTGEKVFLECVQDMDHENMFWYRQDPGLGLRLIYFSYDVKMKEKGDIPEGYSVSREKKERFSLILESASTNQTSMYLCASSLSGSGEKLFFGSGTQLSVL.

The chain is built from TRBV7-2 and TRBJ1-1, with a possible D match to TRBD1 (6 bases). The V and J ends lost 3 bases and 0 bases respectively, with 11 bases between them. The CDR3 totals 15 residues. The germline V gene encodes CDR1 SGHTA and CDR2 FQGNSA. CDR3 in DNA: TGTGCCAGCAGCTTTCGGGGGCCCATGAACACTGAAGCTTTCTTT. As protein: CASSFRGPMNTEAFF.

The rearrangement joins TRBV25-1 to TRBJ2-1; 7 nucleotides line up with TRBD1. V was clipped by 5 bases and J by 4 bases; unmatched bases: 8. CDR1 is MGHDK, CDR2 SYGVNS, per germline. CDR3 length: 15 residues. CDR3 nucleotide sequence: TGTGCCAGCAGTTCGTCCGGGACAGAATACAATGAGCAGTTCTTC. This encodes CASSSSGTEYNEQFF.

The chain couples TRBV4-3 to TRBJ1-5; D is perhaps TRBD1 (5 bases). The CDR3 contains 14 residues. Germline V lookup: CDR1 LGHNA, CDR2 YSLEER. V lost 4 bases, J lost 4 bases, and 11 bases lay in between. The CDR3 loop reads CASSLDSTNQPQHF. CDR3 DNA sequence: TGCGCCAGCAGCCTCGACAGCACTAATCAGCCCCAGCATTTT.

The chain uses TRBV11-2 and TRBJ1-2; no clear D. The CDR3 is 13 residues long. The ends were cut back, 5 bases at V and 4 bases at J, with 11 bases in the middle. Germline V gives CDR1 SGHAT, CDR2 FQNNGV. CDR3 protein: CASSPTGLYGYTF. In nucleotides, the CDR3 is TGTGCCAGCAGCCCGACCGGGCTCTATGGCTACACCTTC.

V usage is TRBV28 and J usage is TRBJ2-5; possible D gene TRBD1, 5 bases. Trimming cost V 3 bases and J 7 bases, with 18 bases left between them. There are 15 residues in the CDR3. The germline V gene has CDR1 MDHEN and CDR2 SYDVKM. As DNA, the CDR3 is TGTGCCAGCAGTTTTGGCACGAGTCGTCAGGGGACCCAGTACTTC. It yields the protein CASSFGTSRQGTQYF. Based on the CDR3 plus reference TRBV28 and TRBJ2-5, the full variable domain is DVKVTQSSRYLVKRTGEKVFLECVQDMDHENMFWYRQDPGLGLRLIYFSYDVKMKEKGDIPEGYSVSREKKERFSLILESASTNQTSMYLCASSFGTSRQGTQYFGPGTRLLVL.

As DNA, the CDR3 is TGTGCCAGCCGGGGGATGGACATTCAGTACTTC. Protein sequence: CASRGMDIQYF. The rearrangement joins TRBV2 to TRBJ2-4, with a weak D call TRBD2 (6 bases). Trimming took off 8 bases at V and 8 bases at J, with 10 bases between the two ends. The CDR3 has 11 amino acids. CDR1 is SNHLY, CDR2 FYNNEI, per germline.

CDR3 protein: CASSLDRVSAYEQYF. In DNA form, the CDR3 reads TGTGCCAGCTCACTAGACAGGGTTTCGGCCTACGAGCAGTACTTC. This chain joins TRBV18 and TRBJ2-7; TRBD1 aligns across 7 bases. Germline V gene data show CDR1 as KGHSH and CDR2 as LQKENI. The CDR3 totals 15 residues. Germline trimming cut 4 bases from V and 2 bases from J; bases unmatched to any gene: 8. Full variable domain (missing parts from reference TRBV18 and TRBJ2-7): NAGVMQNPRHLVRRRGQEARLRCSPMKGHSHVYWYRQLPEEGLKFMVYLQKENIIDESGMPKERFSAEFPKEGPSILRIQQVVRGDSAAYFCASSLDRVSAYEQYFGPGTRLTVT.

The rearrangement joins TRBV5-1 to TRBJ2-7; TRBD1 matches 10 bases. The CDR3 extends over 15 amino acids. J gave up 2 bases and V 0 bases, and 2 bases lay outside the gene matches. The germline V gene encodes CDR1 SGHRS and CDR2 YFSETQ. The CDR3 is CASSLGTGGAYEQYF. The CDR3 DNA reads TGCGCCAGCAGCTTGGGGACAGGGGGGGCCTACGAGCAGTACTTC.

V gene TRBV5-1 combines with J gene TRBJ2-1; 10 nucleotides line up with TRBD2. The length of the CDR3 is 16 residues. CDR1 and CDR2 from the germline V gene are SGHRS and YFSETQ. V gave up 3 bases and J gave up 0 bases; unmatched junction bases: 3. The CDR3 nucleotides read TGCGCCAGCAGCTGGGGACTAGCGAGCTCCTACAATGAGCAGTTCTTC. Translated: CASSWGLASSYNEQFF.

CDR3 DNA sequence: TGTGCCAGAAGCTTAGGGTTGACTAGCGGGAGAATGAACAATGAGCAGTTCTTC. It is translated as CARSLGLTSGRMNNEQFF. V and J are TRBV7-5 and TRBJ2-1; the table gives TRBD2 as D, unverified against the DNA. TRBV7-5 is noted as a pseudogene. CDR3 size: 18 residues.

This clone has only one observation. This chain joins TRBV7-9 and TRBJ2-5, with 13 nucleotides matching TRBD2. With V trimmed by 1 base and J by 5 bases, 4 bases remained unmatched. Germline V gene lookup returns CDR1 SEHNR and CDR2 FQNEAQ (reference sequence). The CDR3 has 16 amino acids. The CDR3 DNA is TGTGCCAGCAGCTTAGGGACTAGCGGGGGCGTGGAGACCCAGTACTTC. It yields the protein CASSLGTSGGVETQYF.

CDR3 sequence (DNA): TGTGCCAGCCCCCTTGAGACCGGGGAGCTGTTTTTT. Protein product: CASPLETGELFF. The chain joins TRBV18 to TRBJ2-2; the D is unclear. This CDR3 is 12 amino acids long. Germline CDR1 KGHSH, CDR2 LQKENI. V was pared by 8 bases and J by 5 bases, with 9 bases between.

The chain couples TRBV15 to TRBJ1-2, with D uncertain. The CDR3 is made up of 15 amino acids. The V gene's germline CDR1 is LNHNV and CDR2 YYDKDF (reference sequence). Between the trimmed V and J ends, which lost 0 bases and 6 bases, there was a span of 14 bases. CDR3 bases: TGTGCCACCAGCAGAGAGGTTTTGGGAGATCATGGCTACACCTTC. Translating gives CATSREVLGDHGYTF.

The rearrangement uses TRBV13 and TRBJ2-7; no reliable D call. The CDR3 totals 13 residues. Deletions cut 2 bases from V and 3 bases from J, with 8 bases between. Germline V gene sequence: CDR1 PRHDT, CDR2 FYEKMQ (reference sequence). CDR3 residues: CASSLKGYYEQYF. CDR3 nucleotide sequence: TGTGCCAGCAGCTTAAAAGGATACTACGAGCAGTACTTC.

This rearrangement joins TRBV6-5 to TRBJ1-2; no clear D. V was cut by 5 bases and J by 4 bases, with 17 bases left in between. The CDR3 covers 15 residues. Germline CDR1 MNHEY, CDR2 SVGAGI. This chain's CDR3 is CASSGPVQALYGYTF. The CDR3 DNA follows: TGTGCCAGCAGTGGCCCGGTTCAGGCCCTCTATGGCTACACCTTC.

The V and J genes are TRBV5-6 and TRBJ2-5; D perhaps matches TRBD1 (6 bases). The CDR3 contains 15 residues. Per the germline V gene, CDR1 is SGHDT and CDR2 is YYEEEE. V was clipped by 4 bases and J by 2 bases, with 15 bases between them. CDR3 loop: CASSLTPTGQETQYF. In nucleotides, the CDR3 is TGTGCCAGCAGCCTCACCCCGACAGGTCAAGAGACCCAGTACTTC.